This T cell receptor beta chain came from a study of cytomegalovirus exposure and HLA in healthy donors (TCRdb year 2017). Study-level background: An earlier analysis of several hundred of the donors reported approximately 280 Gb of sequence data and 95 million to 130 million unique TCR beta sequences obtained from about 180 million T cells. To decide whether each TCR beta V gene segment behaved as functional or pseudogenic, an earlier analysis of approximately 620 of the donors relied on high-throughput TCR beta sequencing. Class I and class II HLA loci were covered by the typing at four-digit resolution. Across 300 to 400 genotyped donors of the cohort, an average of approximately 240,000 unique TCR beta nucleotide sequences per donor were sequenced, and about a sixth of those sequences were non-productive. Of the 350 to 450 genotyped donors, approximately 80% were placed in the genetic ancestry cluster associated with self-reported Caucasian donors. The T cell repertoires of several hundred subjects were profiled by immunosequencing and related to cytomegalovirus serostatus. Genome-wide SNP genotypes for about three fifths of the 666 donors were used in a later genetic analysis, which treated that subset as a discovery cohort. An early release covering over 500 HLA-typed donors comprised about 300 gigabases of sequencing data and around 85 million unique TCR sequences. Because of strong linkage in the cohort, five DR-DQ haplotypes were treated as single units for association and clustering. The number of donors typed differed by locus, with roughly 620-630 for A, B, C, DRB1 and DQB1, roughly 520 for DQA1, approximately 580 for DPA1, and about 450 for DPB1. Donor age, sex, ethnicity and CMV serostatus were compiled together with the repertoire data. All discovery cohort repertoires had been generated on a single sequencing platform. The study aimed to test whether signatures of past pathogen exposure could be identified by cataloging public T cell receptors. High-throughput TCR immunosequencing, statistical association of individual TCRs with disease status, and machine learning were combined to predict cytomegalovirus infection status. Rather than drawing on any new phenotypic data, the later analysis identified candidate immune exposures from TCR beta sequences and the way those sequences occurred across donors. In a later analysis, previously published TCR beta repertoires from fewer than 750 donors were re-analyzed and high-resolution HLA genotyping was added so that TCR occurrence patterns could be studied. Along with the approximately 600-subject first cohort, a separate validation cohort of more than 90 different subjects was used. What the research found in general, with its limitations: Broadly in line with IMGT annotations, most TCR beta V segments showed up in productive rearrangements about 87% or about 30% of the time in an earlier analysis of 450 to 600 of the donors. CMV serostatus was the only immune exposure information available for the cohort. Because HLA typing was unavailable for some donors at each locus, only the typed subset was used in association tests. The authors suggested that the approach could potentially be generalized to other disease states and immunological phenotypes. A group of highly shared sequence variants was considered likely to be a technical artifact of the sequencing pipeline. Strong co-occurrence of HLA alleles, especially DR and DQ, made assigning TCR associations to individual alleles difficult. A later analysis found that most CMV-associated TCR beta chains appeared HLA-restricted, with HLA associations seemingly driven largely by CMV exposure. Some IMGT-functional V segments, including TRBV6-2 and TRBV6-3, could not be distinguished by the 87-base-pair reads and were therefore excluded. The presence/absence analyses assumed that sequencing depth was roughly uniform across donors, and that assumption may not be true. The classifier was reported to diagnose cytomegalovirus status with high specificity and sensitivity in both the original and validation cohorts. Specific HLA alleles were associated with 16,951 TCR beta sequences at a false discovery rate of 0.05 in a later analysis. In a later analysis, HLA-associated TCR beta chains were found to be more clonally expanded and to have lower generation probabilities than equally common non-associated chains. A later analysis reported that several top co-occurrence clusters appeared linked to parvovirus B19, influenza, CMV and Epstein-Barr virus. In a later genetic analysis, a missense DCLRE1C variant was associated with V-gene and J-gene trimming of TCR beta chains, and the association was replicated in an independent cohort. The study gave a list of 150 to 200 TCR beta chains associated with cytomegalovirus. In vitro tests confirmed that a few of the cytomegalovirus-associated TCR beta chains recognize cytomegalovirus antigens. Correlated functional status among segregating V segments might be attributable to linkage disequilibrium, but an unknown experimental factor could not be ruled out. Because counts were too low, approximately 18 rarely observed V segments, including chromosome 9 orphons, were excluded from the earlier analysis of several hundred of the donors. In a later genetic analysis, fewer N-insertions in productive TCRs were reported among donors in an Asian-associated ancestry cluster than the approximately 670-donor mean. A further reported finding was that TCR beta sequences accurately predicted the HLA-A and HLA-B alleles for most subjects in the first cohort. In a later analysis, TCR association rates were found to vary across HLA loci, with the most associated TCRs seen for DRB1 alleles and the fewest for HLA-C alleles. Only TCR beta chains were sequenced in this cohort, and the absence of alpha or paired-chain data limited detectable features. While some public TCRs were present in many individuals, most TCR sequences turned up only very rarely across donors.

In total, 500 to 700 healthy bone marrow donors made up the cohort. All cohort members were sampled while nominally healthy, although unrecorded immune exposures were likely present. The donor tested CMV seropositive and was one of the 289 seropositive cohort members. A peripheral blood sample was provided by each donor, and peripheral blood mononuclear cells were used for TCR beta sequencing. The Qiagen DNeasy Blood Extraction Kit was used to extract genomic DNA from the blood cell samples. About this clone itself: The target of this receptor is not known. No much larger clone is present one base from it, and per-base qualities are unavailable. The same CDR3 arises from other DNA sequences in this sample as well.

CDR1 is given as MDHEN and CDR2 as SYDVKM, both from the germline V gene. V and J are truncated by 2 bases and 4 bases respectively, leaving an intervening sequence of 12 bases. The CDR3 holds 15 amino acids from the cysteine to the phenylalanine. The sequence is cut down to CDR3 DNA, 45 bases in frame from base 1. The library was generated by the immunoSEQ multiplex PCR assay. For the multiplex PCR, a mixture combining 60 forward primers for TCR Vbeta segments and 13 reverse primers for TCR Jbeta segments was used. The CDR3 region of rearranged TCR beta genes was amplified from genomic DNA by a multiplex PCR assay. The Illumina HiSeq System was used to sequence the amplified TCR beta libraries as 87-base-pair reads. Turning to the authors' computational methods: Across the 670 or so repertoires, a later analysis counted 60 million to 90 million unique TCR beta chains, roughly 11 million of which were shared by at least two donors. Raw reads were error-corrected and collapsed into unique sequences by a nearest-neighbor algorithm in which closely related sequences were merged to remove PCR and sequencing errors. V, D and J gene segments were assigned by aligning CDR3 sequences to IMGT reference sequences. For a sequence to be retained, a match of at least six nucleotides to both a V gene segment and a J gene segment was required. Rearrangements were called productive when the CDR3 lacked stop codons and stayed in frame with V and J; all others were non-productive. Following IMGT convention, CDR3 was defined as the stretch from the second conserved V-encoded cysteine up to the conserved J-encoded phenylalanine. Sequences without an unambiguous match to a single V gene segment were excluded from the earlier analysis of a few hundred of the donors. An earlier analysis of fewer than 650 of the donors classified V segments as functional when productive rearrangements were above 56.7% and as segregating when the standard deviation between donors was above 5%. A statistical classification framework was built to diagnose cytomegalovirus status from the catalog of TCR beta chain sequences. In a later analysis, V and J genes were assigned by comparing TCR nucleotide sequences against IMGT/GENE-DB human TR gene sequences. Using the TCRdist pipeline, a later analysis assigned CDR3 sequences along with most-parsimonious VDJ recombination scenarios. In a later analysis, each TCR beta chain was defined by its CDR3 amino acid sequence together with its V-gene family, and reads lacking a unique V-gene family were excluded. To address suspected cross-contamination and a sequencing artifact, a later analysis removed around 600 highly shared, low-generation-probability nucleotide sequences. In a later analysis, a clonal expansion index for each public chain was calculated from normalized within-repertoire ranks of inferred template counts. In a later analysis, generation probabilities were computed with a VDJ recombination model fitted to out-of-frame rearrangements, and the resulting probabilities were checked against IGoR. In a later analysis, hypergeometric tests were used to score TCR-TCR, TCR-HLA and TCR-CMV co-occurrence, with a repertoire-size bias correction applied to TCR pairs. A later analysis estimated false discovery rates by permuting HLA or CMV assignments 20 times. A later analysis grouped co-occurring TCRs with DBSCAN, adding TCRdist sequence similarity when clustering within HLA-allele-positive subsets. Repertoires with fewer than 30,000 or more than 120,000 public chains were left out of co-occurrence clustering, as were a handful of repertoires with anomalous nucleotide sharing. In its TCRdb copy, this immuneACCESS table keeps in-frame sequences only and misses some clones. Where compared with another copy, unresolved V genes explain less than half of these, and the others have no known cause. The DNA gave D and trimming, while V, J and clone size come from that table. In this sample the table shows 110,000 to 150,000 clones, approximately 80% of which occur a single time. Over 9.5% of the sample is in the top ten clones.

The sample was PBMCs. This receptor chain uses TRBV28 and TRBJ1-5; a weak D assignment points to TRBD1 (6 bases agree). The sequence was collected from a woman in her fifties or sixties in good health and CMV-seropositive. The DNA reads TGTGCCAGCAGTTTAACTGGGACACCGAATCAGCCCCAGCATTTT. Translated, this gives CASSLTGTPNQPQHF.